In this sample, the clone carrying this TCR beta chain turned up once. V gave up 8 bases and J gave up 3 bases, with 22 bases separating them. Germline CDR1 KGHSH, CDR2 LQKENI. The CDR3 loop spans 16 amino acids. This specimen comes from a study of blood T cell repertoires in COVID-19. Study at large: PBMCs, B-cell-depleted T cells, or T cells provided the cDNA or gDNA that made up the material.

Patients at the Seattle site were enrolled during active infection and followed longitudinally. As processed by the authors: Estimates of nucleated cell counts were drawn from the amplification of reference gene primers. Sequenced by immunoSEQ multiplex PCR; TCRdb stores in-frame clones only, minus some. The V and J calls and clone size come from that table; D and trimming were worked out from the DNA. The data show 150,000 to 250,000 clones, with more than 75% seen just once and 5.5% to 7% held by the top ten. This clonotype originated in a woman aged 40 to 50 with COVID-19, enrolled during active disease. Sequencing used peripheral blood. V is TRBV18 and J is TRBJ1-1; D gene unclear. Written as DNA, the CDR3 is TGTGCCAGCAACTCCAAAGGAGCAGCTTCCGACACTGAAGCTTTCTTT. It is translated as CASNSKGAASDTEAFF.